Shown below are 20 T cell receptor beta chains from a single sample sequenced in a study of blood T cell repertoires in COVID-19. The repertoire was sequenced with immunoSEQ multiplex PCR; TCRdb's copy has only in-frame clones and lacks some. This sample carries under 95,000 clones, approximately 80% of them seen once, and the ten largest clones take roughly a third. The material sequenced was peripheral blood. The source of these receptors is an elderly woman with active or convalescent COVID-19.

V is TRBV9 and J is TRBJ2-2, with D possibly TRBD1 on 6 matching bases. Germline-derived CDR1 and CDR2 are SGDLS and YYNGEE. V was cut by 0 bases and J by 6 bases, with 9 bases left in between. This CDR3 has 14 residues. The CDR3 region has the DNA TGTGCCAGCAGCGTAGACAGGGTGGCCGGGGAGCTGTTTTTT. The encoded protein is CASSVDRVAGELFF.

This sequence joins TRBV5-1 and TRBJ2-5; possibly TRBD2 for D (6 bases). The V gene's germline CDR1 is SGHRS and CDR2 YFSETQ. The CDR3 contains 16 residues. Trimming took 4 bases from V and 5 from J, leaving 21 bases between them. The CDR3 sequence: CASSPRLGRLMETQYF. CDR3 nucleotides: TGCGCCAGCAGCCCGCGACTAGGGAGGTTGATGGAGACCCAGTACTTC. Supplemented by reference TRBV5-1 and TRBJ2-5, the full variable domain reads KAGVTQTPRYLIKTRGQQVTLSCSPISGHRSVSWYQQTPGQGLQFLFEYFSETQRNKGNFPGRFSGRQFSNSRSEMNVSTLELGDSALYLCASSPRLGRLMETQYFGPGTRLLVL.

V is TRBV5-4 and J is TRBJ2-7, with 10 bases aligning to TRBD2. The CDR3 spans 15 residues. Germline assignment: CDR1 SGHNT and CDR2 YYREEE (reference sequence). The ends lost 4 bases at V and 4 bases at J; junction bases unmatched: 8. The chain's CDR3 is CASSTMKAGGYEQYF. The CDR3 region has the DNA TGTGCCAGCAGCACCATGAAAGCGGGAGGGTACGAGCAGTACTTC.

This clone was observed a few times. The V and J genes are TRBV11-3 and TRBJ2-3; 8 bases map to TRBD2. V lost 5 bases and J lost 7; bases outside the gene matches: 5. CDR1 SGHNT and CDR2 YENEEA come from the germline V gene. The CDR3 is made up of 13 amino acids. CDR3 sequence reads: CASSPRGGYTQYF. The DNA of the CDR3 is TGTGCCAGCAGCCCCCGCGGGGGGTATACGCAGTATTTT. Combining the CDR3 with reference TRBV11-3 and TRBJ2-3 gives the whole variable domain EAGVVQSPRYKIIEKKQPVAFWCNPISGHNTLYWYLQNLGQGPELLIRYENEEAVDDSQLPKDRFSAERLKGVDSTLKIQPAELGDSAVYLCASSPRGGYTQYFGPGTRLTVL.

The chain links TRBV15 to TRBJ1-2; weak D call: TRBD1 (5 bases). Looked up from germline, CDR1 is LNHNV and CDR2 is YYDKDF (reference sequence). Trimming stripped 3 bases from V and 8 bases from J, with 16 bases between. This CDR3 contains 14 residues. In nucleotides, the CDR3 is TGTGCCACCAGCAGCCCGGGGGTTCTGGAGGGCTACACCTTC. Amino acid sequence: CATSSPGVLEGYTF.

This chain uses TRBV18 with TRBJ2-2; D might be TRBD1 (6 bases). V gave up 4 bases and J gave up 2 bases, with 14 bases separating them. Looked up from germline, CDR1 is KGHSH and CDR2 is LQKENI. The CDR3 runs 16 residues. This chain's CDR3 is CASSLDRRSNTGELFF. The CDR3 DNA is TGTGCCAGCTCACTCGACAGGAGGAGTAACACCGGGGAGCTGTTTTTT.

This clone was observed a single time. This sequence joins TRBV18 and TRBJ2-3; unclear D gene. Germline V gives CDR1 KGHSH, CDR2 LQKENI. The V gene lost 2 bases and the J gene lost 2 bases, with 11 bases spanning the gap. This CDR3 is built from 15 residues. CDR3 DNA sequence: TGTGCCAGCTCACCAGAAATTGACACCACAGATACGCAGTATTTT. This sequence encodes CASSPEIDTTDTQYF.

V gene TRBV6-1 combines with J gene TRBJ1-2; tentatively, D is TRBD1 (5 bases). CDR3 length: 13 residues. V was trimmed by 3 bases and J by 5 bases, leaving 10 bases between them. Germline CDR1 MNHNS, CDR2 SASEGT. The CDR3 is CASSESGTYGYTF. The CDR3 bases are TGTGCCAGCAGTGAGTCAGGGACTTATGGCTACACCTTC.

This chain joins TRBV11-3 and TRBJ1-1; maybe TRBD1 (5 bases). This CDR3 contains 15 residues. The germline V gene has CDR1 SGHNT and CDR2 YENEEA. Trimming shortened V by 4 bases and J by 4 bases, and 16 bases separated the two germline ends. CDR3 DNA: TGTGCCAGCAGCTCCCGGGCAGGGCCGGGCACTGAAGCTTTCTTT. Translating gives CASSSRAGPGTEAFF.

This clone was counted once. V usage is TRBV20-1 and J usage is TRBJ1-1; unclear D gene. Trimming stripped 5 bases from V and 0 bases from J, with 4 bases between. The germline gives CDR1 DFQATT, CDR2 SNEGSKA (reference sequence). This CDR3 has 11 amino acids. The CDR3 loop is CSASMNTEAFF. DNA of the CDR3: TGCAGTGCTTCCATGAACACTGAAGCTTTCTTT.

The CDR3 here is CATSRGVTDTQYF. CDR3 DNA: TGTGCCACCAGCAGGGGAGTCACAGATACGCAGTATTTT. The V and J genes are TRBV15 and TRBJ2-3, with D possibly being TRBD2 (5 bases). V was clipped by 3 bases and J by 2 bases, with 6 bases between them. The CDR3 loop spans 13 amino acids. CDR1 is LNHNV and CDR2 is YYDKDF in the germline V gene (reference sequence).

The V call is TRBV9, the J call TRBJ2-6; 9 nucleotides match TRBD1. This CDR3 is 18 amino acids long. With V trimmed by 5 bases and J by 4 bases, 13 bases remained unmatched. From germline, CDR1 is SGDLS and CDR2 YYNGEE. The CDR3 DNA follows: TGTGCCAGCAGGCGCGGACAGGGGATCGGAGGGGGGGCCAACGTCCTGACTTTC. Translation gives CASRRGQGIGGGANVLTF. Filled out from reference TRBV9 and TRBJ2-6, the complete variable domain reads DSGVTQTPKHLITATGQRVTLRCSPRSGDLSVYWYQQSLDQGLQFLIQYYNGEERAKGNILERFSAQQFPDLHSELNLSSLELGDSALYFCASRRGQGIGGGANVLTFGAGSRLTVL.

V usage is TRBV5-1 and J usage is TRBJ2-7, with 7 bases that match TRBD1. Germline CDR1 and CDR2: SGHRS and YFSETQ. Trimming removed 4 bases from V and 0 bases from J; junction bases left unmatched: 7. CDR3 length equals 15 residues. The CDR3 sequence: CASSPRQGSSYEQYF. The CDR3 nucleotides are TGCGCCAGCAGCCCCCGACAGGGAAGCTCCTACGAGCAGTACTTC.

The chain recombines TRBV20-1 with TRBJ2-7, with 7 bases identical to TRBD2. Per the germline V gene, CDR1 is DFQATT and CDR2 is SNEGSKA (reference sequence). V lost 3 bases, J lost 4 bases, and 9 bases stayed unmatched. The CDR3 contains 14 residues. The CDR3 region is CSASVIRGGYEQYF. CDR3 DNA sequence: TGCAGTGCTAGTGTTATCCGGGGAGGGTACGAGCAGTACTTC.

This clone was picked up one time. The chain joins TRBV14 to TRBJ2-1, with 12 bases fitting TRBD2. The ends lost 0 bases at V and 4 bases at J; junction bases unmatched: 4. Looked up from germline, CDR1 is SGHDN and CDR2 is FVKESK. This CDR3 has 17 residues. Here the CDR3 DNA reads TGTGCCAGCAGCCAAGATCTAGCGGGAGGGCTTTACAATGAGCAGTTCTTC. Protein: CASSQDLAGGLYNEQFF.

This chain connects TRBV14 to TRBJ1-4; tentative D call: TRBD1 (5 bases). Germline-derived CDR1 and CDR2 are SGHDN and FVKESK. V shed 1 base and J shed 8 bases, with 14 bases lying between them. CDR3 size: 15 residues. The CDR3, as DNA: TGTGCCAGCAGCCAAGGGTACGGAGGGGCGGAAAAACTGTTTTTT. It translates to CASSQGYGGAEKLFF.

This clone was recorded a few times. The gene calls are TRBV6-5 and TRBJ2-1; D is perhaps TRBD2 (6 bases). Germline CDR1 MNHEY, CDR2 SVGAGI. The CDR3 is 16 amino acids. Trimming removed 2 bases at V and 2 bases at J, with 13 bases between. The CDR3 DNA sequence: TGTGCCAGCAGTTACGACTGGGGGGATGCCTACAATGAGCAGTTCTTC. Translated, it gives CASSYDWGDAYNEQFF.

This clone was detected a few times. J is TRBJ1-2 and V is TRBV11-2, with a weak D call TRBD1 (6 bases). The CDR3 extends over 13 amino acids. Germline CDR1 and CDR2: SGHAT and FQNNGV. V was pared by 2 bases and J by 7 bases, with 11 bases between. DNA of the CDR3: TGTGCCAGCAGCTTAACAGGGTTTGGTGGCTACACCTTC. Translated, it gives CASSLTGFGGYTF.

J is TRBJ2-5 and V is TRBV6-6, with 8 bases lining up with TRBD1. CDR3 length: 16 residues. V shed 6 bases, J shed 4 bases, and the junction held 13 bases outside the gene matches. Germline V gene lookup returns CDR1 MNHNY and CDR2 SVGAGI (reference sequence). The CDR3 region is CASSKPTGGLGETQYF. The CDR3 region has the DNA TGTGCCAGCAGCAAGCCCACAGGGGGTTTAGGAGAGACCCAGTACTTC.

CDR3 amino acids: CASSDPGTGRGYTF. The CDR3 DNA reads as TGTGCCAGCAGTGACCCCGGGACAGGGCGAGGCTACACCTTC. The chain links TRBV25-1 to TRBJ1-2, with 9 bases lining up with TRBD1. V lost 3 bases, J lost 8 bases, and 7 bases stayed unmatched. The CDR3 consists of 14 residues. Germline values: CDR1 MGHDK, CDR2 SYGVNS.